Listed below are T cell receptor beta chains from one sample, sequenced in a study of CD8+CD57+ T cells in acquired aplastic anemia. TCRdb recomputed calls from the reads with MiXCR, one row per CDR3 protein. The sample includes tens of thousands of distinct CDR3 sequences, around 63% of them seen just once. The sequenced material came from sorted CD4+, CD8+, or CD8+CD57+ T cells (not recorded which) from PBMCs. The receptors come from a human donor in good health, serving as a control. The CDR3 runs from the conserved cysteine through the conserved F or W. A D gene is named only where the DNA matches it firmly. Clone size is not always given. Where it is, it says once, few, many or a class for expanded clones.

TRBV11-2	TRBD2	TRBJ2-3	many	CASSLGGLRRGGEWDTQYF	TGTGCCAGCAGCTTAGGTGGGCTAAGGCGGGGGGGCGAGTGGGATACGCAGTATTTT
TRBV19	NA	TRBJ1-5	NA	CASSSQGGNQPQHF	TGTGCCAGTAGTTCCCAGGGTGGCAATCAGCCCCAGCATTTT
TRBV11-1	NA	TRBJ2-7	NA	CASSLPGEGVSYEQYF	TGTGCCAGCAGCTTACCCGGGGAGGGGGTGTCCTACGAGCAGTACTTC
TRBV19	TRBD1	TRBJ1-1	NA	CASSPWEGADTEAFF	TGTGCCAGTAGCCCCTGGGAGGGGGCGGACACTGAAGCTTTCTTT
TRBV2	NA	TRBJ1-1	NA	CASSENTEAFF	TGTGCCAGCAGTGAGAACACTGAAGCTTTCTTT
TRBV5-1	TRBD1	TRBJ1-2	NA	CASSLGDRRIYGYTF	TGCGCCAGCAGCTTGGGGGACAGGCGTATCTATGGCTACACCTTC
TRBV9	TRBD1	TRBJ1-4	many	CASSPTGGNEKLFF	TGTGCCAGCAGCCCAACAGGGGGCAATGAAAAACTGTTTTTT
TRBV2	TRBD1	TRBJ1-2	few	CASSEIGTGIGYTF	TGTGCCAGCAGTGAAATTGGGACAGGGATAGGCTACACCTTC
TRBV15	NA	TRBJ2-5	NA	CATGRETQYF	TGTGCCACCGGACGGGAGACCCAGTACTTC
TRBV5-6	TRBD2	TRBJ2-7	many	CASSLLGTSISYEQYF	TGTGCCAGCAGCTTGCTCGGGACTAGCATTTCCTACGAGCAGTACTTC
TRBV7-6	NA	TRBJ2-7	NA	CASSLGGLQYF	TGTGCCAGCAGCTTAGGTGGATTACAGTACTTC
TRBV19	TRBD1	TRBJ2-2	NA	CASNQGQGATTNTGELLF	TGTGCCAGTAATCAGGGACAGGGGGCTACAACGAACACCGGGGAGCTGCTTTTT
TRBV5-1	TRBD1	TRBJ2-7	NA	CARVGEGTGVVEQYF	TGCGCCAGAGTTGGTGAAGGGACAGGGGTCGTTGAGCAGTACTTC
TRBV7-2	NA	TRBJ2-5	NA	CASSSEPGRQETQYF	TGTGCCAGCAGCTCAGAGCCGGGACGCCAAGAGACCCAGTACTTC
TRBV11-2	NA	TRBJ2-3	many	CASSLGVAISPDTQYF	TGTGCCAGCAGCTTAGGGGTAGCGATTAGCCCAGATACGCAGTATTTT
TRBV19	NA	TRBJ1-6	NA	CASSIGGEANSPLHF	TGTGCCAGTAGTATAGGGGGAGAAGCGAATTCACCCCTCCACTTT
TRBV29-1	TRBD1	TRBJ2-7	NA	CSVEDLRGPYEQYF	TGCAGCGTTGAAGATCTAAGGGGGCCCTACGAGCAGTACTTC
TRBV2	TRBD2	TRBJ2-7	NA	CASMAGGNEQYF	TGTGCCAGCATGGCGGGGGGAAACGAGCAGTACTTC
TRBV24-1	NA	TRBJ1-5	NA	CATRGPYSNQPQHF	TGTGCCACCAGGGGACCTTATAGCAATCAGCCCCAGCATTTT
TRBV19	NA	TRBJ2-1	NA	CASKEQPTGAEQFF	TGTGCCAGTAAGGAGCAACCCACGGGCGCGGAGCAGTTCTTC
TRBV20-1	NA	TRBJ1-2	NA	CSATHENYGYTF	TGCAGTGCGACTCACGAAAACTATGGCTACACCTTC
TRBV15	NA	TRBJ2-7	NA	CATSRETASSYEQYF	TGTGCCACCAGCAGAGAAACAGCAAGCTCCTACGAGCAGTACTTC
TRBV4-2	TRBD2	TRBJ2-3	many	CASSQEEASGGDTQYF	TGTGCCAGCAGCCAAGAAGAGGCTAGCGGGGGGGATACGCAGTATTTT
TRBV4-1	NA	TRBJ2-7	many	CASSQAFPGSYEQYF	TGCGCCAGCAGCCAAGCGTTCCCCGGGTCCTACGAGCAGTACTTC
TRBV15	TRBD2	TRBJ2-5	NA	CATSSTGGPGETQYF	TGTGCCACCAGCTCCACGGGGGGGCCGGGAGAGACCCAGTACTTC
TRBV5-6	NA	TRBJ2-7	NA	CASSSAREQYF	TGTGCCAGCAGCAGCGCTCGTGAGCAGTACTTC
TRBV12-3/TRBV12-4	NA	TRBJ2-5	many	CASSLAAAGYGGETQYF	TGTGCCAGCAGTTTAGCAGCTGCAGGGTATGGCGGCGAGACCCAGTACTTC
TRBV20-1	TRBD2	TRBJ2-7	NA	CSARSGGNNEQYF	TGCAGTGCTAGAAGCGGGGGGAACAACGAGCAGTACTTC
TRBV20-1	NA	TRBJ1-1	NA	CSAKWTVMNTEAFF	TGCAGTGCTAAATGGACCGTCATGAACACTGAAGCTTTCTTT
TRBV2	NA	TRBJ2-3	NA	CAGADRLTSTDTQYF	TGTGCCGGGGCCGATAGGCTGACTAGCACAGATACGCAGTATTTT
TRBV15	NA	TRBJ2-5	NA	CATSRGLVQETQYF	TGTGCCACCAGCAGAGGACTCGTCCAAGAGACCCAGTACTTC
TRBV19	NA	TRBJ1-2	NA	CASRTFVAREAGYTF	TGTGCCAGCAGGACGTTCGTTGCCCGGGAAGCTGGCTACACCTTC
TRBV19	NA	TRBJ2-5	NA	CASSIRGRGETQYF	TGTGCCAGTAGTATCCGGGGGCGCGGGGAGACCCAGTACTTC
TRBV7-6	NA	TRBJ2-7	once	CASPDQYSYEQYF	TGTGCCAGCCCCGACCAATACTCCTACGAGCAGTACTTC
TRBV9	NA	TRBJ2-1	medium-sized	CASSVSGVEQFF	TGTGCCAGCAGCGTATCGGGCGTTGAGCAGTTCTTC
TRBV11-2	TRBD1	TRBJ1-2	NA	CASSFGQGGYGYTF	TGTGCCAGCAGCTTCGGACAGGGCGGCTATGGCTACACCTTC
TRBV7-8	TRBD2	TRBJ2-7	NA	CASSLGLGLAPYEQYF	TGTGCCAGCAGCTTAGGCCTGGGACTAGCCCCCTACGAGCAGTACTTC
TRBV24-1	TRBD1	TRBJ1-2	NA	CATSERQGNGYTF	TGTGCCACCAGTGAGCGACAGGGGAATGGCTACACCTTC
TRBV2	NA	TRBJ1-2	NA	CASSEGPFGYGYTF	TGTGCCAGCAGTGAAGGGCCGTTTGGCTATGGCTACACCTTC
TRBV7-6	NA	TRBJ2-2	NA	CASSSQERLRVAGELFF	TGTGCCAGCAGCTCGCAGGAGCGGCTTAGGGTGGCCGGGGAGCTGTTTTTT
TRBV6-4	NA	TRBJ1-1	many	CASSPGESNTEAFF	TGTGCCAGCAGCCCAGGGGAGTCGAACACTGAAGCTTTCTTT
TRBV7-9	NA	TRBJ2-5	once	CASSRKGEGQETQYF	TGTGCCAGCAGCCGGAAGGGGGAGGGACAAGAGACCCAGTACTTC
TRBV2	TRBD1	TRBJ2-5	NA	CASSALGTGTGPFGAQYF	TGTGCCAGCAGTGCCCTAGGAACCGGGACAGGACCATTCGGGGCCCAGTACTTC